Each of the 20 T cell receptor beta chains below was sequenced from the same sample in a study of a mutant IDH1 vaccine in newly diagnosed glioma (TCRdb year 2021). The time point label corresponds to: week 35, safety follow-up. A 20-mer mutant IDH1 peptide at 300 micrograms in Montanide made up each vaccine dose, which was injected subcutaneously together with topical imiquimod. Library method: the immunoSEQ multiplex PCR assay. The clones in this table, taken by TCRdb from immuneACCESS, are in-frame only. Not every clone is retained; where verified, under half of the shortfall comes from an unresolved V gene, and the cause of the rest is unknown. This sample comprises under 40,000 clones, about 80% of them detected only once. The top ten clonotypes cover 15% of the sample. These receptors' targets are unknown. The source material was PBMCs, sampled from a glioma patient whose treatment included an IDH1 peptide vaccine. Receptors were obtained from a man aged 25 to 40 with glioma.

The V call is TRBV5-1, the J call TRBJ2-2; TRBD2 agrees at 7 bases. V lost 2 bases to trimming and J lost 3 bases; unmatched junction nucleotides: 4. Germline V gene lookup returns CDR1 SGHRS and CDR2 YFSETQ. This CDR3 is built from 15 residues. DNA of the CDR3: TGCGCCAGCAGCTTCGGCGGGAGTTACACCGGGGAGCTGTTTTTT. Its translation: CASSFGGSYTGELFF. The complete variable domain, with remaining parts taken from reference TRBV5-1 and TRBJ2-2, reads KAGVTQTPRYLIKTRGQQVTLSCSPISGHRSVSWYQQTPGQGLQFLFEYFSETQRNKGNFPGRFSGRQFSNSRSEMNVSTLELGDSALYLCASSFGGSYTGELFFGEGSRLTVL.

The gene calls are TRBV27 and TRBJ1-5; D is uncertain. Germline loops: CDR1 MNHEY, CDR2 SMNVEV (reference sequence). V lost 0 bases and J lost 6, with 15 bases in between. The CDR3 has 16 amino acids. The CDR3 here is CASSLSVPGRGQPQHF. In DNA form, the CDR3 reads TGTGCCAGCAGTTTATCGGTCCCAGGTCGGGGTCAGCCCCAGCATTTT.

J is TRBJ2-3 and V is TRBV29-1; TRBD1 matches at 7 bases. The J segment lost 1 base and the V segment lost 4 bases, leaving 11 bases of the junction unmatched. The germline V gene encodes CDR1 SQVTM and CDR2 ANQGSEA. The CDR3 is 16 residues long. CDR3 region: CSVVFARTGGTDTQYF. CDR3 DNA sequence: TGCAGCGTTGTGTTTGCAAGGACAGGAGGCACAGATACGCAGTATTTT.

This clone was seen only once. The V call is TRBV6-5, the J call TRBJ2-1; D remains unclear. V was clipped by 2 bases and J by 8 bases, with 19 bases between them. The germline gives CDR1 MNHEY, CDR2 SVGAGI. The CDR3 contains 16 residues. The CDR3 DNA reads TGTGCCAGCAGTTACGCTTCGGAGAGACCCTGGGATGAGCAGTTCTTC. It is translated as CASSYASERPWDEQFF.

In nucleotides, the CDR3 is TGTGCCACCGCCAAGCCCACCGGGGAGCTGTTTTTT. Protein product: CATAKPTGELFF. The rearrangement joins TRBV6-5 to TRBJ2-2; unclear D gene. The length of the CDR3 is 12 residues. Germline CDR1 and CDR2: MNHEY and SVGAGI. Trimming took off 10 bases at V and 4 bases at J, with 10 bases between the two ends.

The CDR3 sequence: CASSGPDRATEAFF. CDR3 nucleotides: TGTGCCAGTAGTGGCCCGGACAGGGCCACTGAAGCTTTCTTT. J is TRBJ1-1 and V is TRBV19; 8 bases line up with TRBD1. CDR1 is LNHDA, CDR2 SQIVND, per germline (reference sequence). The length of the CDR3 is 14 residues. The J segment lost 4 bases and the V segment lost 5 bases, leaving 6 bases of the junction unmatched.

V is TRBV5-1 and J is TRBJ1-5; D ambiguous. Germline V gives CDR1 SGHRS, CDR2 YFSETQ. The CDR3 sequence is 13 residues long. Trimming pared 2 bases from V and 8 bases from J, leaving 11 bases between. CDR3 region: CASSLSGSEPQHF. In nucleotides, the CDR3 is TGCGCCAGCAGCTTATCCGGGAGCGAGCCCCAGCATTTT.

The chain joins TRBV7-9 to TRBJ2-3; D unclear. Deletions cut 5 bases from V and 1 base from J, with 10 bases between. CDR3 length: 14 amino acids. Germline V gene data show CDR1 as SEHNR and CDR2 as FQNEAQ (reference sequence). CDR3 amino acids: CASSNNQGTDTQYF. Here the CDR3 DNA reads TGTGCCAGCAGCAATAACCAAGGCACAGATACGCAGTATTTT.

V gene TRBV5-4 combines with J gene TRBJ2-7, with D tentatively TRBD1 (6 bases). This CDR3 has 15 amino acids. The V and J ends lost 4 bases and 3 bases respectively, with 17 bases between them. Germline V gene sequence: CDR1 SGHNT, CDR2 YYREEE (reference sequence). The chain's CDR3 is CASSTPSGAGYEQYF. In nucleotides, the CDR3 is TGTGCCAGCAGCACCCCTTCAGGGGCGGGCTACGAGCAGTACTTC.

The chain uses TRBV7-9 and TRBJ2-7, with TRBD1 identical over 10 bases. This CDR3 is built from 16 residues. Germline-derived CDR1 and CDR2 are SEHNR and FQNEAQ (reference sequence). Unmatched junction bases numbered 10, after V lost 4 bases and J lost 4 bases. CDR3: CASSSDKTGGRYEQYF. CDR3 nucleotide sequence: TGTGCCAGCAGCTCCGATAAGACAGGGGGCAGGTACGAGCAGTACTTC.

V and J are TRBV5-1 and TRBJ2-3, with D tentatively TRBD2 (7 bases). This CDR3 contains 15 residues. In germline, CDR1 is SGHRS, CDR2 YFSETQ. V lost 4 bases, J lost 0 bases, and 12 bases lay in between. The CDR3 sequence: CASSPRGASTDTQYF. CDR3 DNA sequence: TGCGCCAGCAGCCCACGGGGGGCTAGCACAGATACGCAGTATTTT.

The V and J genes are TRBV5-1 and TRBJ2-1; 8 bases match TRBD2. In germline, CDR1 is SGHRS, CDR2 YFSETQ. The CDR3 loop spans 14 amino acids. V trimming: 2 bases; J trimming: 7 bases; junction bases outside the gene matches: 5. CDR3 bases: TGCGCCAGCAGCTTCAGCGGGAGTGGGAATGAGCAGTTCTTC. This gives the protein CASSFSGSGNEQFF.

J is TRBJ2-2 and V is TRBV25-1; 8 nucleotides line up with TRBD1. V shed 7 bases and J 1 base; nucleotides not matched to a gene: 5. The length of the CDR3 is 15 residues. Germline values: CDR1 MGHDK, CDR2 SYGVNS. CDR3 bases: TGTGCCAGCAACAAAGGACAGGGGAACACCGGGGAGCTGTTTTTT. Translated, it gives CASNKGQGNTGELFF. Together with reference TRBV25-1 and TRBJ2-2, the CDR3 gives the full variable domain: EADIYQTPRYLVIGTGKKITLECSQTMGHDKMYWYQQDPGMELHLIHYSYGVNSTEKGDLSSESTVSRIRTEHFPLTLESARPSHTSQYLCASNKGQGNTGELFFGEGSRLTVL.

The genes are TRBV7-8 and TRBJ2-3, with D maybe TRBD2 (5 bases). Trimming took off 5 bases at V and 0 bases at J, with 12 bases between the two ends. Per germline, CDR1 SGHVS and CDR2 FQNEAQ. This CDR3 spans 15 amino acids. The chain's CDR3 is CASSARLPSTDTQYF. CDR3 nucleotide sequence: TGTGCCAGCAGCGCGCGACTACCTAGCACAGATACGCAGTATTTT.

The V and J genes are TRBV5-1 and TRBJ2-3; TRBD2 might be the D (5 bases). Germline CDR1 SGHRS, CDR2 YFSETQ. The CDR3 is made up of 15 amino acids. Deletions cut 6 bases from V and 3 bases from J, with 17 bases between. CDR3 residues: CASKPSIRGTDTQYF. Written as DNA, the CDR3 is TGCGCCAGCAAGCCCAGCATCAGAGGGACAGATACGCAGTATTTT.

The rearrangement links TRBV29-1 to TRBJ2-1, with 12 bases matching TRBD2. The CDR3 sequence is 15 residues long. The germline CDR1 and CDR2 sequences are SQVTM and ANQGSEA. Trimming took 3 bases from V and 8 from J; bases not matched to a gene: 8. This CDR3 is CSVDPTSGRMDEQFF. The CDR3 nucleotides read TGCAGCGTTGATCCGACTAGCGGGAGAATGGATGAGCAGTTCTTC.

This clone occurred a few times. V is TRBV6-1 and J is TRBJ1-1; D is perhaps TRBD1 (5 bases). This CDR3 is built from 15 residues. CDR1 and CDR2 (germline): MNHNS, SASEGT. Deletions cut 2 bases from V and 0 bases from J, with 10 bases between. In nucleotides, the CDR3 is TGTGCCAGCAGTGAAAAAACAGGCTTGAACACTGAAGCTTTCTTT. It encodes CASSEKTGLNTEAFF.

Written as DNA, the CDR3 is TGTGCCAGCAAAGGGAATTCAGGGGCCAACGTCCTGACTTTC. It specifies CASKGNSGANVLTF. V and J are TRBV6-4 and TRBJ2-6; D is uncertain. The CDR3 spans 14 residues. Germline V gene data show CDR1 as MRHNA and CDR2 as SNTAGT. Trimming removed 7 bases from V and 4 bases from J, with 11 bases in between.

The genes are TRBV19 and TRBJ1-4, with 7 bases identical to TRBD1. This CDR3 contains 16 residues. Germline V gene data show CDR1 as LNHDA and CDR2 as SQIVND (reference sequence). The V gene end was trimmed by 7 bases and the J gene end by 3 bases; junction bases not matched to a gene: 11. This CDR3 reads CASTSRQGGPNEKLFF. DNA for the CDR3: TGTGCCAGTACCTCCCGACAAGGGGGCCCTAATGAAAAACTGTTTTTT.

The CDR3 sequence: CASSPLGVLGGYTF. CDR3 nucleotides: TGTGCCAGCTCACCGTTAGGGGTTCTAGGTGGCTACACCTTC. This sequence joins TRBV18 and TRBJ1-2; D perhaps matches TRBD1 (5 bases). Between the trimmed V and J ends, which lost 3 bases and 7 bases, there was a span of 15 bases. CDR3 size: 14 residues. Per germline, CDR1 KGHSH and CDR2 LQKENI.